These 10 T cell receptor beta chains were all obtained from the same sample, sequenced in a study of spatial heterogeneity in lung cancer. As for time point: sample taken at primary tumor resection. Points from the study as a whole: Tracking of tumor mutation counts was seen in expanded intratumoral alpha and beta TCR counts.

Their antigen targets remain unknown. MiXCR was run by TCRdb on the 5' RACE reads, yielding one entry per CDR3 protein. The profile covers about 27,000 distinct CDR3 sequences, with around 7.5% appearing a single time and around 24% taken by the ten largest. The sequenced sample was lung tumor tissue, obtained at surgery. These receptors originate from a male donor with early-stage non-small cell lung cancer.

This clonotype has a handful of counts. The chain carries TRBV6-2 or TRBV6-3 and TRBJ1-6, with 7 positions matching TRBD1. The CDR3 spans 15 residues. V shed 6 bases and J 8 bases; nucleotides not matched to a gene: 10. CDR1 is MNHEY, CDR2 SVGEGT, per germline. In DNA, the CDR3 is TGTGCCAGCAGACGGTTGACAGGGCGAGATTCACCCCTCCACTTT. Translating it yields CASRRLTGRDSPLHF.

This clonotype was seen ten or more times. The V gene is TRBV28, the J gene TRBJ1-2; D is unresolved. There are 13 residues in the CDR3. Germline loops: CDR1 MDHEN, CDR2 SYDVKM. V lost 6 bases, J lost 5 bases, and 13 bases lay in between. The CDR3, as DNA: TGTGCCAGCAGCCTGGGTGAGCGGTATGGCTACACCTTC. This translates into CASSLGERYGYTF.

In its sample, this clonotype was seen a few times. The chain combines TRBV12-3 or TRBV12-4 with TRBJ2-7, with TRBD1 matching 9 bases. This CDR3 comprises 17 residues. V shed 6 bases, J shed 0 bases, and the junction held 12 bases outside the gene matches. The CDR3 protein is CASSSWGRQGDSYEQYF. The DNA of the CDR3 is TGTGCCAGCAGCTCTTGGGGAAGACAGGGGGACTCCTACGAGCAGTACTTC.

V is TRBV4-2 and J is TRBJ2-1; 11 bases map to TRBD2. Germline CDR1 reads LGHNA; CDR2 reads YNFKEQ. The CDR3 totals 16 residues. With V trimmed by 2 bases and J by 7 bases, 7 bases remained unmatched. The CDR3 spells CASSQKVAGGPNEQFF. CDR3 DNA: TGTGCCAGCAGCCAAAAGGTAGCGGGGGGGCCGAATGAGCAGTTCTTC.

This clonotype appeared a single time. The CDR3 protein is CASSFGGTYNEQFF. As DNA, the CDR3 is TGTGCCAGCAGCTTTGGAGGGACCTACAATGAGCAGTTCTTC. The rearrangement uses TRBV5-8 and TRBJ2-1; perhaps TRBD2 as D (6 bases). With 2 bases removed from V and 2 bases from J, the gap between germline ends came to 8 bases. This CDR3 is 14 amino acids long. Germline V gene data show CDR1 as SGHTS and CDR2 as YDEGEE.

The sample holds many counts of this clonotype. The chain couples TRBV12-3 or TRBV12-4 to TRBJ1-1; D may be TRBD1 (5 bases). V lost 6 bases and J lost 1, with 15 bases in between. The length of the CDR3 is 15 residues. The DNA of the CDR3 is TGTGCCAGCAGCACTCCGGGACTGGCGAACACTGAAGCTTTCTTT. As protein: CASSTPGLANTEAFF.

The chain joins TRBV6-1 to TRBJ1-4, with TRBD1 matching 7 bases. The CDR3 covers 14 residues. Trimming cost V 5 bases and J 4 bases; bases outside gene matches: 4. The germline V gene has CDR1 MNHNS and CDR2 SASEGT. The DNA of the CDR3 is TGTGCCAGCAGTCGGACAGGCGTTAATGAAAAACTGTTTTTT. As protein: CASSRTGVNEKLFF.

This clonotype has ten or more counts. The rearrangement links TRBV4-3 to TRBJ2-2, with a weak D call TRBD1 (6 bases). Germline CDR1 and CDR2: LGHNA and YSLEER. Trimming removed 0 bases at V and 4 bases at J, with 12 bases between. This CDR3 is 16 amino acids long. CDR3 in amino acids: CASSQETGHLTGELFF. DNA of the CDR3: TGCGCCAGCAGCCAAGAGACGGGACACCTCACCGGGGAGCTGTTTTTT.

The V call is TRBV28, the J call TRBJ2-2; D possibly matches TRBD1 or TRBD2 (6 bases each). Trimming removed 6 bases at V and 5 bases at J, with 19 bases between. This CDR3 has 16 residues. Germline CDR1 reads MDHEN; CDR2 reads SYDVKM. CDR3 region: CASSPGEGGKTGELFF. CDR3 DNA: TGTGCCAGCAGCCCCGGCGAAGGGGGGAAAACCGGGGAGCTGTTTTTT.

This clonotype was counted ten times or more. This rearrangement joins TRBV20-1 to TRBJ2-7; TRBD1 matches 8 bases. V was pared by 6 bases and J by 12 bases, with 7 bases of the junction left unmatched. This CDR3 contains 10 residues. Per the germline V gene, CDR1 is DFQATT and CDR2 is SNEGSKA (reference sequence). CDR3: CSAIGTGLYF. The CDR3 region has the DNA TGCAGTGCCATTGGGACAGGACTGTACTTC.